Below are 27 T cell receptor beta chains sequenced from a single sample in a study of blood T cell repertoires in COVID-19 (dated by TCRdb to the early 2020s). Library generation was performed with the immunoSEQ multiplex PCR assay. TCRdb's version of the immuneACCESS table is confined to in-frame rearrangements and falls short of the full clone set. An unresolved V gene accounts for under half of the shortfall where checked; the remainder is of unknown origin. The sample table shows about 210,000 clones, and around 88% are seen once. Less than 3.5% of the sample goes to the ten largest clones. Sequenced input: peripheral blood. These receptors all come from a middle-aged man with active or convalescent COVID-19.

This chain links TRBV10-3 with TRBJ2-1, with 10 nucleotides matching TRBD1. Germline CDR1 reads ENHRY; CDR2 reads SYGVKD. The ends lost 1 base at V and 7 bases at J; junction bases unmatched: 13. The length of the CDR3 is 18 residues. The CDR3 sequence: CAISELLWDRGEGNEQFF. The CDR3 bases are TGTGCCATCAGTGAGTTGCTGTGGGACAGGGGCGAGGGGAATGAGCAGTTCTTC.

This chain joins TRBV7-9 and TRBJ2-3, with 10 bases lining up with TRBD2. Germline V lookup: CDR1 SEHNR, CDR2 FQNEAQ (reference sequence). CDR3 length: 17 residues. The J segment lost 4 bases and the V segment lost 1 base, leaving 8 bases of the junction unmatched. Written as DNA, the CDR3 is TGTGCCAGCAGCTTAGACGTTTCTAGCGGGAGTTCAGATACGCAGTATTTT. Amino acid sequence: CASSLDVSSGSSDTQYF.

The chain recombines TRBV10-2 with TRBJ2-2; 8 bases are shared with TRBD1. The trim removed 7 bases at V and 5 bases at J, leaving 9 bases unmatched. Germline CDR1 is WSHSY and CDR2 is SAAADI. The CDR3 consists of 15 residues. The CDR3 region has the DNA TGCGCCAGCACCAGACAGGGGCTAGGGACCGGGGAGCTGTTTTTT. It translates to CASTRQGLGTGELFF.

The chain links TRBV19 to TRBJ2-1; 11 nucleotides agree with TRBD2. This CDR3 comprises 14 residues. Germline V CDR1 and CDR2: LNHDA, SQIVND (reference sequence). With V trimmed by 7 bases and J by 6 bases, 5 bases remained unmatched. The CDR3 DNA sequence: TGTGCCAGTACGAAAACTAGCGGGAGCAATGAGCAGTTCTTC. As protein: CASTKTSGSNEQFF.

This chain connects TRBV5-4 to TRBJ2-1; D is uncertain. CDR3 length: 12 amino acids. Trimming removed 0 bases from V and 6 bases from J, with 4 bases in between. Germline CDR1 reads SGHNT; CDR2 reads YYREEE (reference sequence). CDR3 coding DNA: TGTGCCAGCAGCTTGGGACTCAATGAGCAGTTCTTC. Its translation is CASSLGLNEQFF.

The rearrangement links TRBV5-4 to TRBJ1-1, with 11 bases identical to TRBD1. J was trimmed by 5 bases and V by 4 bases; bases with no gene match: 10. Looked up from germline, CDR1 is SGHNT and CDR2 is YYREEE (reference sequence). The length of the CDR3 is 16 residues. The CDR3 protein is CASSPGDRGFGTEAFF. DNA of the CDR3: TGTGCCAGCAGCCCCGGGGACAGGGGGTTTGGTACTGAAGCTTTCTTT. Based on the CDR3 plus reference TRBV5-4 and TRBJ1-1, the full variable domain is ETGVTQSPTHLIKTRGQQVTLRCSSQSGHNTVSWYQQALGQGPQFIFQYYREEENGRGNFPPRFSGLQFPNYSSELNVNALELDDSALYLCASSPGDRGFGTEAFFGQGTRLTVV.

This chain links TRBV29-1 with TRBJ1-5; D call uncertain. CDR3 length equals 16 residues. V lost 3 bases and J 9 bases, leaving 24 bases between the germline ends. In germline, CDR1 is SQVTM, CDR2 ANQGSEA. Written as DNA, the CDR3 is TGCAGCGTTGAGTTACCGGGCCGCCCCGCCCGGGGGCCCCAGCATTTT. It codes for CSVELPGRPARGPQHF.

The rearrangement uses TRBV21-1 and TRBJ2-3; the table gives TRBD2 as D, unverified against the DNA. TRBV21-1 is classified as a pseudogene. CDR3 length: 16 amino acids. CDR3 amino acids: CASSRGTSEETDTQYF. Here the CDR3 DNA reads TGTGCCAGCAGCAGAGGGACTAGCGAAGAGACAGATACGCAGTATTTT.

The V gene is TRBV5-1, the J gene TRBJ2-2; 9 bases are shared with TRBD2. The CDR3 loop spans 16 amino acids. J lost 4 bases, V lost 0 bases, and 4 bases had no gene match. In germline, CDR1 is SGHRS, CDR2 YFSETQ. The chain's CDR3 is CASSLAGGRGTGELFF. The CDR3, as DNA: TGCGCCAGCAGCTTGGCAGGCGGGAGGGGCACCGGGGAGCTGTTTTTT.

CDR3 nucleotides: TGTGCCCGGGAGGGGGAACGATTCAATTCACCCCTCCACTTT. It codes for CAREGERFNSPLHF. The rearrangement joins TRBV27 to TRBJ1-6; D is possibly TRBD1 (6 bases). CDR3 size: 14 residues. Germline CDR1 reads MNHEY; CDR2 reads SMNVEV (reference sequence). Trimming took off 11 bases at V and 7 bases at J, with 18 bases between the two ends.

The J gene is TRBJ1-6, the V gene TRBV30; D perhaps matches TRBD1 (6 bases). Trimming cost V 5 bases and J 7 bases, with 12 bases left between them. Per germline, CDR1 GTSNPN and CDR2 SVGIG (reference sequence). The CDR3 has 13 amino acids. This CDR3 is CAWAGTRNSPLHF. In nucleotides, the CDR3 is TGTGCCTGGGCCGGGACAAGGAATTCACCCCTCCACTTT.

CDR3 sequence reads: CASSLVGDSTEAFF. The CDR3 region has the DNA TGTGCCAGCAGCTTAGTCGGGGACAGCACTGAAGCTTTCTTT. This chain connects TRBV7-9 to TRBJ1-1, with 7 bases matching TRBD1. Germline V gives CDR1 SEHNR, CDR2 FQNEAQ (reference sequence). V lost 1 base to trimming and J lost 4 bases; unmatched junction nucleotides: 3. The CDR3 consists of 14 residues.

CDR3 sequence reads: CSVKGGNGNTIYF. CDR3 DNA sequence: TGCAGCGTTAAGGGAGGGAATGGAAACACCATATATTTT. The chain has TRBV29-1 and TRBJ1-3, with D unclear. Germline V gene data show CDR1 as SQVTM and CDR2 as ANQGSEA. Trimming shortened V by 5 bases and J by 3 bases, and 11 bases separated the two germline ends. This CDR3 contains 13 residues.

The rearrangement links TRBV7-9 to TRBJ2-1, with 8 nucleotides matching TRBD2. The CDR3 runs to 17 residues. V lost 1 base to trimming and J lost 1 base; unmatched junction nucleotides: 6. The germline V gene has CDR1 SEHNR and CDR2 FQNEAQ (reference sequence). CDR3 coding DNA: TGTGCCAGCAGCTTAGGATCAGCGGGAGTATCCTACAATGAGCAGTTCTTC. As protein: CASSLGSAGVSYNEQFF.

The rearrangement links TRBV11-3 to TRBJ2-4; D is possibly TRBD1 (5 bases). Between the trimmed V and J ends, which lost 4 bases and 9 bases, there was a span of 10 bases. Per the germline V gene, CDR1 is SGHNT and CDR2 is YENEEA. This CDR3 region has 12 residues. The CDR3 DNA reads TGTGCCAGCAGCTCGGACATGGGCATTCAGTACTTC. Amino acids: CASSSDMGIQYF.

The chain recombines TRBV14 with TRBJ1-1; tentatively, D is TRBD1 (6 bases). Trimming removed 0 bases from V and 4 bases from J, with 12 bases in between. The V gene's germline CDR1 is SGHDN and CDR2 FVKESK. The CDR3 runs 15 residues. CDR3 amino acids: CASSQDLGGGTEAFF. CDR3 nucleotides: TGTGCCAGCAGCCAAGACCTAGGGGGGGGCACTGAAGCTTTCTTT.

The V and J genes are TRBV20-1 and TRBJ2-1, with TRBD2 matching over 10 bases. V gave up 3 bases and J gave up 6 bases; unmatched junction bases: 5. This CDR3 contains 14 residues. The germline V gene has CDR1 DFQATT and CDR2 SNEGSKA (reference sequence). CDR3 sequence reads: CSASKLAGSNEQFF. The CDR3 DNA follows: TGCAGTGCTAGTAAACTAGCGGGAAGCAATGAGCAGTTCTTC.

DNA of the CDR3: TGCAGCCCCTGGGGCCCAGGGGGCTTGCACACTGAAGCTTTCTTT. It encodes CSPWGPGGLHTEAFF. The chain uses TRBV29-1 and TRBJ1-1; 8 bases line up with TRBD1. Unmatched junction bases numbered 14, after V lost 8 bases and J lost 3 bases. Germline V gives CDR1 SQVTM, CDR2 ANQGSEA. The CDR3 runs to 15 residues.

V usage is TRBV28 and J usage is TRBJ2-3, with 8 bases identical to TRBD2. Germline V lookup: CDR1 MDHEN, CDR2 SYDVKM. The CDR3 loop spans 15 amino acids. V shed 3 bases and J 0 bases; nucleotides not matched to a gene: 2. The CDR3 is CASSLTSASTDTQYF. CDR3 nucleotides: TGTGCCAGCAGTTTGACTAGCGCCAGCACAGATACGCAGTATTTT.

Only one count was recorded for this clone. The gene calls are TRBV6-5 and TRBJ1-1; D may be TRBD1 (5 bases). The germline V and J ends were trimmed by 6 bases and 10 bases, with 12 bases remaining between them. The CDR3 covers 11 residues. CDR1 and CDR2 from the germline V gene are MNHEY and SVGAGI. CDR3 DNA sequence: TGTGCCAGCAGCGCCTTGGGGGGAGCTTTCTTT. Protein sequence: CASSALGGAFF.

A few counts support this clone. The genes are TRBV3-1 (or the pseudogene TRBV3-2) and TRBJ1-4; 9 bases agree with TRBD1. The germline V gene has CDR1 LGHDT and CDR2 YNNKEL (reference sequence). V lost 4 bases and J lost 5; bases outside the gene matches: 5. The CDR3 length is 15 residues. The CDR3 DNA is TGTGCCAGCAGCCCCAGGACAGGGGAGAATGAAAAACTGTTTTTT. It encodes CASSPRTGENEKLFF.

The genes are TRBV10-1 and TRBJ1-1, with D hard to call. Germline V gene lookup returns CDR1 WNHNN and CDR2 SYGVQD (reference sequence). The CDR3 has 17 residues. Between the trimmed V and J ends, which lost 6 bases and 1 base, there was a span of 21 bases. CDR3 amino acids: CASSSGRGGPPNTEAFF. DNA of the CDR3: TGCGCCAGCAGCTCAGGACGTGGAGGCCCCCCGAACACTGAAGCTTTCTTT.

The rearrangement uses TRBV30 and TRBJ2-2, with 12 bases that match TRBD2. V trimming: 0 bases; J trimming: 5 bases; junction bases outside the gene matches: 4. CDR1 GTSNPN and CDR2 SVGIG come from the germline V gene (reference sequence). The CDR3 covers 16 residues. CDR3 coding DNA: TGTGCCTGGAGTGTGGGACTAGCGGGTTATACCGGGGAGCTGTTTTTT. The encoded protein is CAWSVGLAGYTGELFF.

The DNA of the CDR3 is TGTGCCAGTAGTTTCCGGGACAGGGTAGAGGGCTACACCTTC. Translation gives CASSFRDRVEGYTF. The chain couples TRBV19 to TRBJ1-2, with 9 bases that match TRBD1. V dropped 5 bases and J dropped 8; count of bases not matched to a gene: 9. Germline V gives CDR1 LNHDA, CDR2 SQIVND (reference sequence). The CDR3 covers 14 residues.

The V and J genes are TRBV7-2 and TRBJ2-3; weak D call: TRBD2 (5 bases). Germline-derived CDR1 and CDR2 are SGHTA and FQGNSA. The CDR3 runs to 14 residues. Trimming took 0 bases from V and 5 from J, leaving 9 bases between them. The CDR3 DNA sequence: TGTGCCAGCAGCTTAGCGTCGGCGGGAGATACGCAGTATTTT. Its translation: CASSLASAGDTQYF.

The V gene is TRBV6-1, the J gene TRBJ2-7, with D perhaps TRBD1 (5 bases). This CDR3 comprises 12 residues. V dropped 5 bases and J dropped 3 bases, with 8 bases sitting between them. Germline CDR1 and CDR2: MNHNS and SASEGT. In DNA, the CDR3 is TGTGCCAGCAGTCATCAGGGCTACGAGCAGTACTTC. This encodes CASSHQGYEQYF.

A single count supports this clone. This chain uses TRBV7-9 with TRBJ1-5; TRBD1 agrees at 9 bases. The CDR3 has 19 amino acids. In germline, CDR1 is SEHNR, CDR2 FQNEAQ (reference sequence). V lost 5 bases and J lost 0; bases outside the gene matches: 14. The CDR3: CASSDEGGTGRFSNQPQHF. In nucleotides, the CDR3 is TGTGCCAGCAGCGATGAGGGTGGGACAGGGCGTTTTAGCAATCAGCCCCAGCATTTT.